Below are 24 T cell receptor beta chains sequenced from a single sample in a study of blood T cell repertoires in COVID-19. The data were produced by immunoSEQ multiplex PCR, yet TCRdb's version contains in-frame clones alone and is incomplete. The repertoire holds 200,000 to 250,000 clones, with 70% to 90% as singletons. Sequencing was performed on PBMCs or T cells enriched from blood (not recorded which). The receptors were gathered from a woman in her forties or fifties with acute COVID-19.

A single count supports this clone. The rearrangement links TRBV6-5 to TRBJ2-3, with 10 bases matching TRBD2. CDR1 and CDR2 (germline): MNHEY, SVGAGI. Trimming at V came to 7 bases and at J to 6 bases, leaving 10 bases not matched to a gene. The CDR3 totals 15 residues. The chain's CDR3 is CASKRALAGSDTQYF. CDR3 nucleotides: TGTGCCAGCAAGCGGGCACTAGCGGGATCGGATACGCAGTATTTT.

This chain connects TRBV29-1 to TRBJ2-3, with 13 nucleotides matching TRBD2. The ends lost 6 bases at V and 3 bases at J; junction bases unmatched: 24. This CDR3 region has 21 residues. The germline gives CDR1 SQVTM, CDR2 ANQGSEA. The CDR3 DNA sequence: TGCAGCGTCCTTGGCGATGTGACTAGCGGGAGGCCGACCCTTCGTACAGATACGCAGTATTTT. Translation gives CSVLGDVTSGRPTLRTDTQYF.

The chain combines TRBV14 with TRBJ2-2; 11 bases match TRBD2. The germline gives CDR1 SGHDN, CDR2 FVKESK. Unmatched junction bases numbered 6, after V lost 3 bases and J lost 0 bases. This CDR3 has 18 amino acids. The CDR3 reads CASSHRTSGYSNTGELFF. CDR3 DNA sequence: TGTGCCAGCAGCCACCGGACTAGCGGGTACTCGAACACCGGGGAGCTGTTTTTT.

CDR3: CATSDAGGDQETQYF. Here the CDR3 DNA reads TGTGCCACCAGTGATGCGGGGGGGGATCAAGAGACCCAGTACTTC. The genes are TRBV24-1 and TRBJ2-5; 9 bases fit TRBD2. The CDR3 consists of 15 residues. The J segment lost 2 bases and the V segment lost 3 bases, leaving 3 bases of the junction unmatched. Germline-derived CDR1 and CDR2 are KGHDR and SFDVKD.

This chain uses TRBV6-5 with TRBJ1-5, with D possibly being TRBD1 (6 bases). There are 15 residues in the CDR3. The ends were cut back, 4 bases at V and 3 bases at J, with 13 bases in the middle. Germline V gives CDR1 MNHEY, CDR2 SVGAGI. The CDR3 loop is CASSSQGRDNQPQHF. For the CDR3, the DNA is TGTGCCAGCAGTTCACAGGGAAGGGACAATCAGCCCCAGCATTTT.

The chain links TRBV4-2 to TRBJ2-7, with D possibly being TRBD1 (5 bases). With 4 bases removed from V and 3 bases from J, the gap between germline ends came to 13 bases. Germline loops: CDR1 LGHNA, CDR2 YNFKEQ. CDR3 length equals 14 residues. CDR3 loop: CASSLGRQGYEQYF. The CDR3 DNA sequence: TGTGCCAGCAGCCTAGGACGGCAGGGCTACGAGCAGTACTTC.

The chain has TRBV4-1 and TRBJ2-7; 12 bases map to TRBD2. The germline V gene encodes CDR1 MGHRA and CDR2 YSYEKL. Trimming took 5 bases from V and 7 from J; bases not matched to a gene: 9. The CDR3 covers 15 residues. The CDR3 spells CASSNLGLAGREQYF. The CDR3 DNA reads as TGCGCCAGCAGCAACCTCGGACTAGCGGGACGGGAGCAGTACTTC.

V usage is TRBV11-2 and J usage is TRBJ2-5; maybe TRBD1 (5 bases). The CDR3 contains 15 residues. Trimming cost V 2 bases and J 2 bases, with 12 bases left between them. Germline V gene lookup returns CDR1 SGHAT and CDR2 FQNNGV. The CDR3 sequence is CASSLWTTIQETQYF. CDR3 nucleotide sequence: TGTGCCAGCAGCTTATGGACAACCATACAAGAGACCCAGTACTTC. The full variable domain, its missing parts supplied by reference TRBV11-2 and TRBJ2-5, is EAGVAQSPRYKIIEKRQSVAFWCNPISGHATLYWYQQILGQGPKLLIQFQNNGVVDDSQLPKDRFSAERLKGVDSTLKIQPAKLEDSAVYLCASSLWTTIQETQYFGPGTRLLVL.

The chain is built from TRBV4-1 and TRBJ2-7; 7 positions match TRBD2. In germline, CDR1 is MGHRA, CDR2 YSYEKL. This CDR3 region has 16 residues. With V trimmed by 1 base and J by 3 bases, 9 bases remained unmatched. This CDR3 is CASSQVGGFTGYEQYF. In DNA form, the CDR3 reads TGCGCCAGCAGCCAAGTCGGGGGGTTTACTGGCTACGAGCAGTACTTC.

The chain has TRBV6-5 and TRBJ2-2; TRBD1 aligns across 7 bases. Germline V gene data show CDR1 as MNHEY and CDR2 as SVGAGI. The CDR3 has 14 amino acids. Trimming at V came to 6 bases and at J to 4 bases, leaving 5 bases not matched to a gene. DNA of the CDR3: TGTGCCAGCAGACGGACAGGAAGCACCGGGGAGCTGTTTTTT. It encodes CASRRTGSTGELFF.

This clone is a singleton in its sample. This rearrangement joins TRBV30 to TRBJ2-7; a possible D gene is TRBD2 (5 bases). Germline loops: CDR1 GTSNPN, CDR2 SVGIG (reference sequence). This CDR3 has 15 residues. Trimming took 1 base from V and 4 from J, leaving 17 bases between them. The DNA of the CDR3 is TGTGCCTGGAGTGATGAGGGTTTTGGGCTTTACGAGCAGTACTTC. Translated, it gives CAWSDEGFGLYEQYF.

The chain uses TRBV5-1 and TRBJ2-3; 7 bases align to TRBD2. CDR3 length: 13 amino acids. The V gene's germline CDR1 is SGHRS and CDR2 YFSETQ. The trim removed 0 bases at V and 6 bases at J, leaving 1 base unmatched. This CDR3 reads CASSLATSDTQYF. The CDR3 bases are TGCGCCAGCAGCTTGGCGACTAGCGATACGCAGTATTTT.

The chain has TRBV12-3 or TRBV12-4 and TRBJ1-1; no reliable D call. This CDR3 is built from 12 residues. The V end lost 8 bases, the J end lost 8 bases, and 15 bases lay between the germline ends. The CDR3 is CASGRREAEAFF. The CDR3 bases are TGTGCCAGCGGGAGAAGGGAGGCAGAAGCTTTCTTT.

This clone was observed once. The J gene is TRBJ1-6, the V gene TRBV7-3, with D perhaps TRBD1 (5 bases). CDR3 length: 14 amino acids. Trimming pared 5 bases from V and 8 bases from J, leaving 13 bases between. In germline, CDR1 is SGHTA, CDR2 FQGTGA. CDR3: CASSQGVGYSPLHF. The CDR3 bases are TGTGCCAGCAGCCAAGGGGTTGGTTATTCACCCCTCCACTTT.

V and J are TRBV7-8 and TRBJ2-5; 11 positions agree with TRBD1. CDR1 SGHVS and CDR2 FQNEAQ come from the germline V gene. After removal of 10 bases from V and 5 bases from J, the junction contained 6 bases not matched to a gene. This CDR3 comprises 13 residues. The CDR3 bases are TGTGCCACTCGGGACAGGGGGTGGGAGACCCAGTACTTC. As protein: CATRDRGWETQYF.

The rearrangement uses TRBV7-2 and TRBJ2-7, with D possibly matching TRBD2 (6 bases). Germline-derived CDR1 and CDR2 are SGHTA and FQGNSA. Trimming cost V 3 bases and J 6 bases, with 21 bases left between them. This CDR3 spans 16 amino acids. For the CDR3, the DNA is TGTGCCAGCAGCTTTATAGTTGGGACTGCGAGCACCGAGCAGTACTTC. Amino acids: CASSFIVGTASTEQYF.

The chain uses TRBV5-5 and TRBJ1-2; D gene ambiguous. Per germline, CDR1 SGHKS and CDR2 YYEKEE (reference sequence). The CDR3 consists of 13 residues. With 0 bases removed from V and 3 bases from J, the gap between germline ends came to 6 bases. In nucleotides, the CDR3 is TGTGCCAGCAGCTTGGACACCTACTATGGCTACACCTTC. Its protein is CASSLDTYYGYTF.

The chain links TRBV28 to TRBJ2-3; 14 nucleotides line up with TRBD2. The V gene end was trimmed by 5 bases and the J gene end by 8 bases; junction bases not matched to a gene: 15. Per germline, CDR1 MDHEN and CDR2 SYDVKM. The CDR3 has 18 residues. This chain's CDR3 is CASSLPGTSGSLRSTQYF. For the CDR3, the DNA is TGTGCCAGCAGTCTTCCCGGGACTAGCGGGAGCCTCCGGAGTACGCAGTATTTT.

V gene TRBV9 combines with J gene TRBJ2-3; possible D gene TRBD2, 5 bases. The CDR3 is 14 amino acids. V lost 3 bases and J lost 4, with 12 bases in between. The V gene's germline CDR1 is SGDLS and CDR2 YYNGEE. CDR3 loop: CASSAEGAADTQYF. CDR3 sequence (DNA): TGTGCCAGCAGCGCTGAGGGTGCCGCAGATACGCAGTATTTT.

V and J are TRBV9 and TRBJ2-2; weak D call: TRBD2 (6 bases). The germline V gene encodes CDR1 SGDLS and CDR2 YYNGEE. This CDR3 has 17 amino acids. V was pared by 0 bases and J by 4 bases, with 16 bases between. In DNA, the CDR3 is TGTGCCAGCAGCGTAGCTAGGGCTAGCGTCGGCACCGGGGAGCTGTTTTTT. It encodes CASSVARASVGTGELFF. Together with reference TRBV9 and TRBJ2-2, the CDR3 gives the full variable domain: DSGVTQTPKHLITATGQRVTLRCSPRSGDLSVYWYQQSLDQGLQFLIQYYNGEERAKGNILERFSAQQFPDLHSELNLSSLELGDSALYFCASSVARASVGTGELFFGEGSRLTVL.

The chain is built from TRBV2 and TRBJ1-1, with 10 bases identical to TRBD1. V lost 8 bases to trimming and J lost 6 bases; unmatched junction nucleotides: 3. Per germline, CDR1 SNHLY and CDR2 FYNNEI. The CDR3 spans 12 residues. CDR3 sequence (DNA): TGTGCCAGCGGGGGACAGGGGTCTGAAGCTTTCTTT. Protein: CASGGQGSEAFF.

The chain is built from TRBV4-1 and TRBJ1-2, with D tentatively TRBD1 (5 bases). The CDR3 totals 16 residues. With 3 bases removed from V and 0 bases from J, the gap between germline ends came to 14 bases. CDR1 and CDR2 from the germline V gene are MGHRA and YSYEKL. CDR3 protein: CASSHVGEGSNYGYTF. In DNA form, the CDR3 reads TGCGCCAGCAGCCATGTCGGGGAGGGGTCTAACTATGGCTACACCTTC.

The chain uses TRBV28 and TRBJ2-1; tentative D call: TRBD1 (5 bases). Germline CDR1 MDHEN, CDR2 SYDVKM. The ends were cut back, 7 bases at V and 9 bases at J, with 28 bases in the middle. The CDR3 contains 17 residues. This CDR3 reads CASTPDKGSGWLGEQFF. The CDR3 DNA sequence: TGTGCCAGCACCCCGGACAAGGGGTCTGGGTGGTTGGGTGAGCAGTTCTTC.

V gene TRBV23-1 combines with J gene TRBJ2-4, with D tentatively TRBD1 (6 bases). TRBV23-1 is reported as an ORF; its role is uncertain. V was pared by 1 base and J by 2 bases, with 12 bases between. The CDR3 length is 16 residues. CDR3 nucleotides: TGCGCCAGCAGTCAATACAGGGCGGTGACCAAAAACATTCAGTACTTC. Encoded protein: CASSQYRAVTKNIQYF.